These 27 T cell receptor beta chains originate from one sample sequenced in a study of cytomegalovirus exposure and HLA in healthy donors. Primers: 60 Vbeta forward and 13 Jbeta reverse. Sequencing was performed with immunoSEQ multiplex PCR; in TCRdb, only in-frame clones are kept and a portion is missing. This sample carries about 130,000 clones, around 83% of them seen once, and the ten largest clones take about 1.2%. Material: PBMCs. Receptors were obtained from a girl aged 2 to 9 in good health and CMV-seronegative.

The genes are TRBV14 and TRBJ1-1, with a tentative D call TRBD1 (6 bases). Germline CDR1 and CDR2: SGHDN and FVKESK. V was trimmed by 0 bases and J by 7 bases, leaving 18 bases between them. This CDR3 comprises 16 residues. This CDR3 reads CASSQEMGGPLNEAFF. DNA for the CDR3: TGTGCCAGCAGCCAAGAGATGGGGGGGCCCTTAAATGAAGCTTTCTTT.

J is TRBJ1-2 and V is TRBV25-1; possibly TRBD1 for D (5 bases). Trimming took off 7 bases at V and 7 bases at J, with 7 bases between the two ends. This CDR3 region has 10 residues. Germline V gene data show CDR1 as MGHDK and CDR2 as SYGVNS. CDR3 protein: CASTGGGYTF. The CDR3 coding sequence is TGTGCCAGCACGGGGGGTGGCTACACCTTC.

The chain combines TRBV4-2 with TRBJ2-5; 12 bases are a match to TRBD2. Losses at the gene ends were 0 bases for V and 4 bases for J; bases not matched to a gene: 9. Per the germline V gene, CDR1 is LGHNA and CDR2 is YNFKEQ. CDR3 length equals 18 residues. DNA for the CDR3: TGTGCCAGCAGCCAAGAAGACGGGGCTAGCGGGGGGGTAGAGACCCAGTACTTC. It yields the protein CASSQEDGASGGVETQYF.

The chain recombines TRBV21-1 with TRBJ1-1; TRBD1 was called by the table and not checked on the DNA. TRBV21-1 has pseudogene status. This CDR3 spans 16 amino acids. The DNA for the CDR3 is TGTGCCAGCAGCAAACAGGGGCCCCTCATGAACACTGAAGCTTTCTTT. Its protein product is CASSKQGPLMNTEAFF.

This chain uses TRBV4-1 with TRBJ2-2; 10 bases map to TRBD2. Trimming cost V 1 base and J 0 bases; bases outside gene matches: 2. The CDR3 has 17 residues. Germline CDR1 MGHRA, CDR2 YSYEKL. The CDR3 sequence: CASSQVGLAANTGELFF. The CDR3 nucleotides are TGCGCCAGCAGCCAAGTCGGACTAGCGGCGAACACCGGGGAGCTGTTTTTT.

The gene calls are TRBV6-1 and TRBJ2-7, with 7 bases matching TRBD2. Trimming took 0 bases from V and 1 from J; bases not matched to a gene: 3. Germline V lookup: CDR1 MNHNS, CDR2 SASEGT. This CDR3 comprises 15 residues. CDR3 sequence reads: CASSEAGGGSYEQYF. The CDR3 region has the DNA TGTGCCAGCAGTGAAGCGGGGGGGGGTTCCTACGAGCAGTACTTC.

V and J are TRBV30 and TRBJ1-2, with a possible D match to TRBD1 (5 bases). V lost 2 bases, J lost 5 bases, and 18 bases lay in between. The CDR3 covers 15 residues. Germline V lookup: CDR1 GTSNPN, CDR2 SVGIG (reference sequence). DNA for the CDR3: TGTGCCTGGAGTTTAGGAGGAGGGGTTGGGTATGGCTACACCTTC. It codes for CAWSLGGGVGYGYTF.

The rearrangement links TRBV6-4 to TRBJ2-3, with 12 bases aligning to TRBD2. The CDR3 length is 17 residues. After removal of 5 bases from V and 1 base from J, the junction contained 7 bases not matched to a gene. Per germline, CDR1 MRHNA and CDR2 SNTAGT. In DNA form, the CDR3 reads TGTGCCAGCAGTAAGACTAGCGGGAGTGGGGGCACAGATACGCAGTATTTT. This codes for CASSKTSGSGGTDTQYF.

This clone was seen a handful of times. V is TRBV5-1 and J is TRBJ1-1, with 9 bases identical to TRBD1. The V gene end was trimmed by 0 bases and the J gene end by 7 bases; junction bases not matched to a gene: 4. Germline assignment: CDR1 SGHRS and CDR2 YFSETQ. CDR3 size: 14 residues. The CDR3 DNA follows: TGCGCCAGCAGCTTGGGGGGGGGACAGGGTGAAGCTTTCTTT. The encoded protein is CASSLGGGQGEAFF.

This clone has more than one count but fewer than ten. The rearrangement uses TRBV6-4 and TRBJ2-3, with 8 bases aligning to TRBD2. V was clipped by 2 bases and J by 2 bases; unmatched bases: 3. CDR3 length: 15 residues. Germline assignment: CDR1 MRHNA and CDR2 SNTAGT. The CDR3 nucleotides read TGTGCCAGCAGTGACGGGACTAGGGACACAGATACGCAGTATTTT. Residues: CASSDGTRDTDTQYF.

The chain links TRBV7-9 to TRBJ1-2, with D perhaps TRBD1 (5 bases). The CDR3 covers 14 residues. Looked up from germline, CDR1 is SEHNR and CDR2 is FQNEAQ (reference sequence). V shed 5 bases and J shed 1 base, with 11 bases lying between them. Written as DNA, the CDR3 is TGTGCCAGCAGCCCTCCGGACAATAACTATGGCTACACCTTC. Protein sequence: CASSPPDNNYGYTF. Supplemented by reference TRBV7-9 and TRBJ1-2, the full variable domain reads DTGVSQNPRHKITKRGQNVTFRCDPISEHNRLYWYRQTLGQGPEFLTYFQNEAQLEKSRLLSDRFSAERPKGSFSTLEIQRTEQGDSAMYLCASSPPDNNYGYTFGSGTRLTVV.

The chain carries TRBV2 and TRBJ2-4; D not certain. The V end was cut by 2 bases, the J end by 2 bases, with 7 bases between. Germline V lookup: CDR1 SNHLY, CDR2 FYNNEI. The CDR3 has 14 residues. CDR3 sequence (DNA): TGTGCCAGCAGTGAACTAGGTACCAAAAACATTCAGTACTTC. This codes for CASSELGTKNIQYF.

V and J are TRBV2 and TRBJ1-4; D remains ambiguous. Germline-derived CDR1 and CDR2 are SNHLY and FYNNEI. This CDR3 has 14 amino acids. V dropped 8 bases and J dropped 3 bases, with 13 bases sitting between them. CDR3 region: CASEQTTSNEKLFF. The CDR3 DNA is TGTGCCAGCGAACAGACAACCTCTAATGAAAAACTGTTTTTT. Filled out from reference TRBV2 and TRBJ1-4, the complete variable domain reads EPEVTQTPSHQVTQMGQEVILRCVPISNHLYFYWYRQILGQKVEFLVSFYNNEISEKSEIFDDQFSVERPDGSNFTLKIRSTKLEDSAMYFCASEQTTSNEKLFFGSGTQLSVL.

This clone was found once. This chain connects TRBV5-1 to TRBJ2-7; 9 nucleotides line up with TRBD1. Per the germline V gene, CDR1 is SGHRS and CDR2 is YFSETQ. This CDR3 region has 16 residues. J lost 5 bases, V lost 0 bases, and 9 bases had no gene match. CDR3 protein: CASSLGPGTGNHEQYF. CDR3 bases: TGCGCCAGCAGCTTGGGCCCCGGGACAGGGAATCACGAGCAGTACTTC.

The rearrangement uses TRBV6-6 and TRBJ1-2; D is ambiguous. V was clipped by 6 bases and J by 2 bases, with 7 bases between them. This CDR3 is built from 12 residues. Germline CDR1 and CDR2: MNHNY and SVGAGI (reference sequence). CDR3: CASRTGNYGYTF. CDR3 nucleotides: TGTGCCAGCAGAACGGGGAACTATGGCTACACCTTC.

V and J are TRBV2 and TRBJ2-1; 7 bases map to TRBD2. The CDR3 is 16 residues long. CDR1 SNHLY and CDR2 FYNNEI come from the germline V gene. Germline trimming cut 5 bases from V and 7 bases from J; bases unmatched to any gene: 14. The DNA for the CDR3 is TGTGCCAGCAGTCTGATAGTGGGGCGGGAGAAGAATGAGCAGTTCTTC. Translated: CASSLIVGREKNEQFF. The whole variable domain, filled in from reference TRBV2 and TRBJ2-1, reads EPEVTQTPSHQVTQMGQEVILRCVPISNHLYFYWYRQILGQKVEFLVSFYNNEISEKSEIFDDQFSVERPDGSNFTLKIRSTKLEDSAMYFCASSLIVGREKNEQFFGPGTRLTVL.

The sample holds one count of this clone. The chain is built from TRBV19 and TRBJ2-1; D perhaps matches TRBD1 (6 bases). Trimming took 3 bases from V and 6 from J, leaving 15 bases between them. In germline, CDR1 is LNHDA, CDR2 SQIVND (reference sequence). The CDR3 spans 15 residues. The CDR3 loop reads CASSMLTTGSNEQFF. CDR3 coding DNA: TGTGCCAGTAGTATGCTCACGACAGGTAGCAATGAGCAGTTCTTC.

The CDR3 DNA follows: TGTGCCAGCAGCCCAGGGGGCGCGGGTCAGCCCCAGCATTTT. This encodes CASSPGGAGQPQHF. The V gene is TRBV2, the J gene TRBJ1-5; 8 bases line up with TRBD1. This CDR3 spans 14 amino acids. CDR1 SNHLY and CDR2 FYNNEI come from the germline V gene. Trimming took 6 bases from V and 6 from J; bases not matched to a gene: 7. The full variable domain, in which reference TRBV2 and TRBJ1-5 provide the parts outside the CDR3, is EPEVTQTPSHQVTQMGQEVILRCVPISNHLYFYWYRQILGQKVEFLVSFYNNEISEKSEIFDDQFSVERPDGSNFTLKIRSTKLEDSAMYFCASSPGGAGQPQHFGDGTRLSIL.

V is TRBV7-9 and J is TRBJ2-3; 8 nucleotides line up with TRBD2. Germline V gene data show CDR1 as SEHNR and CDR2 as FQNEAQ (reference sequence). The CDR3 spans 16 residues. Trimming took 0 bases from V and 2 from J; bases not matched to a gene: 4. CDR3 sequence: CASSLAVGGVTDTQYF. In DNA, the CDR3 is TGTGCCAGCAGCTTAGCAGTCGGGGGGGTCACAGATACGCAGTATTTT.

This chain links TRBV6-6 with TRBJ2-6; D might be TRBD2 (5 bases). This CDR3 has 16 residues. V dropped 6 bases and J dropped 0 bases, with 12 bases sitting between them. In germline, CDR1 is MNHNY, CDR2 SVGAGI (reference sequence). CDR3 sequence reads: CASSVEGGSGANVLTF. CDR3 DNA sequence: TGTGCCAGCAGCGTAGAGGGTGGCTCTGGGGCCAACGTCCTGACTTTC.

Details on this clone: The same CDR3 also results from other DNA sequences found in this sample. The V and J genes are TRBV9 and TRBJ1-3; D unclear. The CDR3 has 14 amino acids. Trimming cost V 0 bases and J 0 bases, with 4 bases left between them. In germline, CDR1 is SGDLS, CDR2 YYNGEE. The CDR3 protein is CASSVGDSGNTIYF. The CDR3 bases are TGTGCCAGCAGCGTAGGAGACTCTGGAAACACCATATATTTT.

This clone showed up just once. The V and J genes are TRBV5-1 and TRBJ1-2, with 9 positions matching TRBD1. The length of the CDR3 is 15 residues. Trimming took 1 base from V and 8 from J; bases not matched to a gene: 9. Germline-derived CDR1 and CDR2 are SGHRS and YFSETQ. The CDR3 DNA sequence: TGCGCCAGCAGCTTGTCCTTTACAGGGGGCGACGGCTACACCTTC. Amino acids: CASSLSFTGGDGYTF. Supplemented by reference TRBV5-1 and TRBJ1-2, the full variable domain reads KAGVTQTPRYLIKTRGQQVTLSCSPISGHRSVSWYQQTPGQGLQFLFEYFSETQRNKGNFPGRFSGRQFSNSRSEMNVSTLELGDSALYLCASSLSFTGGDGYTFGSGTRLTVV.

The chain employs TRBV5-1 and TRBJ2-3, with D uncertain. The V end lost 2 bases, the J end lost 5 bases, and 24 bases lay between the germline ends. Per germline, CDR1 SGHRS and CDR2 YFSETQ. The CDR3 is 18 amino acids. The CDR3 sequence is CASSFPVSGDGPRDTQYF. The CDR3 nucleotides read TGCGCCAGCAGCTTCCCAGTATCAGGTGATGGGCCCAGAGATACGCAGTATTTT. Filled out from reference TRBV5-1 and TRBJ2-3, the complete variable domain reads KAGVTQTPRYLIKTRGQQVTLSCSPISGHRSVSWYQQTPGQGLQFLFEYFSETQRNKGNFPGRFSGRQFSNSRSEMNVSTLELGDSALYLCASSFPVSGDGPRDTQYFGPGTRLTVL.

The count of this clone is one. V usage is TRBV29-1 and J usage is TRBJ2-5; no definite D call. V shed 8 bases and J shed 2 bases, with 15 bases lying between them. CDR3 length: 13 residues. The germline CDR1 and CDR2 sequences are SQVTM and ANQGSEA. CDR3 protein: CSIFLAVQETQYF. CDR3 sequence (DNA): TGCAGCATCTTCCTGGCGGTTCAAGAGACCCAGTACTTC.

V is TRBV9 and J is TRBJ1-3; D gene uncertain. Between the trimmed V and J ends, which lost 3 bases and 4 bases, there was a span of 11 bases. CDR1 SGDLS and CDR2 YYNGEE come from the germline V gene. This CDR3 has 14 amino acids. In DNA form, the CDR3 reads TGTGCCAGCAGCGAGTACGAGGCAGGAAACACCATATATTTT. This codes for CASSEYEAGNTIYF.

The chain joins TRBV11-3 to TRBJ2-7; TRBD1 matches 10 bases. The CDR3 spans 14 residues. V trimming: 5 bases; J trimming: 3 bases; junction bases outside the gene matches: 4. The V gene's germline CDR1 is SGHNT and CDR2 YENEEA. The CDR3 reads CASSRQGAHYEQYF. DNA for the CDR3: TGTGCCAGCAGCCGACAGGGGGCCCACTACGAGCAGTACTTC.

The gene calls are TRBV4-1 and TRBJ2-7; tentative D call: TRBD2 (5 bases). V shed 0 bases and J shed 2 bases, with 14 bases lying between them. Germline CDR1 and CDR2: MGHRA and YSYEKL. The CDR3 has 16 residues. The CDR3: CASSQDARVSTYEQYF. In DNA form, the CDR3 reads TGCGCCAGCAGCCAAGATGCGAGGGTTAGTACCTACGAGCAGTACTTC.